These T cell receptor beta chains were read from a single sample in a study of Tregs in tolerant kidney transplant recipients. Method: immunoSEQ multiplex PCR; TCRdb's copy keeps in-frame clones and lacks some. The top ten hold approximately 0.5% of the sample, which has approximately 100,000 clones, under 95% seen once. The sequencing here drew on CD4+ T cells from blood, taken before the transplant. Source of these receptors: a human donor who received a combined kidney and bone marrow transplant. CDR3s include the opening cysteine and the closing phenylalanine or tryptophan. The D gene is left open where the match is weak. Clone size is stated in some rows and not others, as once, few, many or a class when expanded.

NA	TRBV6-6	NA	TRBJ2-5	TGTGCCAGCAGCCACCGGACTATCAGTCGGGAGACCCAGTACTTC	CASSHRTISRETQYF
few	TRBV4-1	NA	TRBJ1-4	TGCGCCAGCAGCCTGGGGGGGCGTCAGGCTGAAAAACTGTTTTTT	CASSLGGRQAEKLFF
NA	TRBV5-1	TRBD2	TRBJ2-3	TGCGCCAGCAGCTGGACGGGACTAGCGGGGGCAGGGGGCACAGATACGCAGTATTTT	CASSWTGLAGAGGTDTQYF
NA	TRBV6-1	NA	TRBJ1-3	TGTGCCAGCAGTGACCGGTTCTCTGGAAACACCATATATTTT	CASSDRFSGNTIYF
NA	TRBV6-6	TRBD2	TRBJ2-3	TGTGCCAGCAGTTACTCTCTAGCGGGAGAGGGGGATACGCAGTATTTT	CASSYSLAGEGDTQYF
NA	TRBV7-2	NA	TRBJ1-5	TGTGCCAGCAGCGCCGGCTGGGGAGCGGATCAGCCCCAGCATTTT	CASSAGWGADQPQHF
NA	TRBV28	NA	TRBJ1-2	TGTGCCAGCAGTTTGCCCTACAGCTATGGCTACACCTTC	CASSLPYSYGYTF
NA	TRBV2	NA	TRBJ1-3	TGTGCCAGCATAGAGGACAAAGCCAACACCATATATTTT	CASIEDKANTIYF
once	TRBV19	NA	TRBJ2-1	TGTGCCAGTAGTAAACAGCGGGTTGGACCCAACAATGAGCAGTTCTTC	CASSKQRVGPNNEQFF
NA	TRBV7-9	TRBD2	TRBJ2-3	TGTGCCAGCAGCTTAAAAGCGGGGGGTCATACGCAGTATTTT	CASSLKAGGHTQYF
few	TRBV10-3	NA	TRBJ2-7	TGTGCCATCAGTGATGGGTGGGGGGGCGGTGGAAGCTCCTACGAGCAGTACTTC	CAISDGWGGGGSSYEQYF
NA	TRBV28	NA	TRBJ2-2	TGTGCCAGCAGTTCAGGAGGTCCAAACACCGGGGAGCTGTTTTTT	CASSSGGPNTGELFF
NA	TRBV7-2	NA	TRBJ2-7	TGTGCCAGCAGCCCACAGACCTACGAGCAGTACTTC	CASSPQTYEQYF
NA	TRBV5-1	TRBD1	TRBJ1-2	TGCGCCAGCAGTCCGACAGGGGCCTATGGCTACACCTTC	CASSPTGAYGYTF
NA	TRBV5-5	NA	TRBJ1-2	TGTGCCAGCAGCTTGGACAGCCTTAACTATGGCTACACCTTC	CASSLDSLNYGYTF
NA	TRBV29-1	NA	TRBJ1-2	TGCAGCGTTGTTGAGGGCGGGGATGGCTACACCTTC	CSVVEGGDGYTF
NA	TRBV6-1	NA	TRBJ2-2	TGTGCCAGCAGGGCGGGGCCGGGAAGGTCCGGGGAGCTGTTTTTT	CASRAGPGRSGELFF
NA	TRBV6-5	TRBD2	TRBJ2-3	TGTGCCAGCACGGCGGGGGGGTTCACAGATACGCAGTATTTT	CASTAGGFTDTQYF
NA	TRBV7-9	NA	TRBJ2-2	TGTGCCAGCAGCAACCACAGATCAGCGGGCCCTACGAACACCGGGGAGCTGTTTTTT	CASSNHRSAGPTNTGELFF
NA	TRBV27	NA	TRBJ2-2	TGTGCCAGCAGTCTGAACACCGGGGAGCTGTTTTTT	CASSLNTGELFF
NA	TRBV7-2	NA	TRBJ2-7	TGTGCCAGCAGCTTAAGAGTAGCTGGTCTGAGCTCCTACGAGCAGTACTTC	CASSLRVAGLSSYEQYF
NA	TRBV11-3	NA	TRBJ1-1	TGTGCCAGCAGCCCCCCCATAGGACGGGGCAGGGGGAACACTGAAGCTTTCTTT	CASSPPIGRGRGNTEAFF
NA	TRBV4-3	NA	TRBJ1-4	TGCGCCAGCAGCCAAGCGGGGTTTAGAGCTAATGAAAAACTGTTTTTT	CASSQAGFRANEKLFF
NA	TRBV11-2	TRBD2	TRBJ2-1	TGTGCCAGCAGCGGCTTGATTCTAGCGGGGAACAATGAGCAGTTCTTC	CASSGLILAGNNEQFF
NA	TRBV6-6	TRBD1	TRBJ2-5	TGTGCCAGCAGTTACTTGCCGGGACAGGGGCAAGAGACCCAGTACTTC	CASSYLPGQGQETQYF
NA	TRBV5-1	NA	TRBJ1-1	TGCGCCAGCAGCTTGGGTGCGGGCACACCTGAAGCTTTCTTT	CASSLGAGTPEAFF
NA	TRBV6-1	NA	TRBJ1-2	TGTGCCAGCAGTGAGTTTCGGTTTGGCTACACCTTC	CASSEFRFGYTF
NA	TRBV4-3	TRBD2	TRBJ2-1	TGCGCCAGCAGCCAGTTCAAGCGGGGGAGCTCCTACAATGAGCAGTTCTTC	CASSQFKRGSSYNEQFF
NA	TRBV5-1	NA	TRBJ1-2	TGCGCCAGCAGCCTTAATGGCAGGGCGAACTATGGCTACACCTTC	CASSLNGRANYGYTF
NA	TRBV15	NA	TRBJ2-1	TGTGCCACCAGCAGAGGATCTGCGGAAAGCTCCTACAATGAGCAGTTCTTC	CATSRGSAESSYNEQFF
NA	TRBV7-2	NA	TRBJ1-2	TGTGCCAGCAACAATAACAATAATGGCTACACCTTC	CASNNNNNGYTF
NA	TRBV6-1	NA	TRBJ2-5	TGTGCCACCACGGGACAACTCGAAGAGACCCAGTACTTC	CATTGQLEETQYF
NA	TRBV5-1	TRBD1	TRBJ2-7	TGCGCCAGCAGTTACCTACCTCGTGGGGGACAGGGAGTCCTTCGAGAGCAGTACTTC	CASSYLPRGGQGVLREQYF
NA	TRBV7-9	NA	TRBJ1-1	TGTGCCAGCAGCGCGGATGGATTAAGGGAAGCTTTCTTT	CASSADGLREAFF
NA	TRBV18	TRBD1	TRBJ2-5	TGTGCCAGCTCACCAGACAGGGGACAAGAGACCCAGTACTTC	CASSPDRGQETQYF
NA	TRBV2	TRBD1	TRBJ1-1	TGTGCCGCCAGGGGGGAGCTGAACACTGAAGCTTTCTTT	CAARGELNTEAFF
NA	TRBV5-5	NA	TRBJ2-7	TGTGCCAGCAGCTTCCCACAGGGGGGGGAGCAGTACTTC	CASSFPQGGEQYF
once	TRBV9	TRBD1	TRBJ1-6	TGTGCCAGCAGCGTAGGACAGGGAAATTCACCCCTCCACTTT	CASSVGQGNSPLHF
NA	TRBV29-1	NA	TRBJ2-3	TGCAGCGCTGGCCCAAGGAGGAAAGATACGCAGTATTTT	CSAGPRRKDTQYF
NA	TRBV10-3	TRBD2	TRBJ2-7	TGTGCCATCAGTGACATTACCGGGACTAGCGTCATTGAGCAGTACTTC	CAISDITGTSVIEQYF
NA	TRBV9	NA	TRBJ2-1	TGTGCCAGCAGCGTTCAGGACTACAATGAGCAGTTCTTC	CASSVQDYNEQFF
NA	TRBV9	NA	TRBJ1-3	TGTGCCAGCAGCGTAACAGACGACTCTGGAAACACCATATATTTT	CASSVTDDSGNTIYF
once	TRBV7-8	NA	TRBJ1-2	TGTGCCAGCAGCCAGGACAGATATGGCTACACCTTC	CASSQDRYGYTF
NA	TRBV5-1	TRBD2	TRBJ2-1	TGCGCCAGCAGCCTTCTAGCGGGAATAAACTACAATGAGCAGTTCTTC	CASSLLAGINYNEQFF
NA	TRBV7-2	NA	TRBJ2-7	TGTGCCAGCAGCTTAGCGCGAAGGGGGTACGAGCAGTACTTC	CASSLARRGYEQYF
NA	TRBV7-3	NA	TRBJ2-3	TGTGCCAGCAGCCTAGCGACAAGCACAGATACGCAGTATTTT	CASSLATSTDTQYF